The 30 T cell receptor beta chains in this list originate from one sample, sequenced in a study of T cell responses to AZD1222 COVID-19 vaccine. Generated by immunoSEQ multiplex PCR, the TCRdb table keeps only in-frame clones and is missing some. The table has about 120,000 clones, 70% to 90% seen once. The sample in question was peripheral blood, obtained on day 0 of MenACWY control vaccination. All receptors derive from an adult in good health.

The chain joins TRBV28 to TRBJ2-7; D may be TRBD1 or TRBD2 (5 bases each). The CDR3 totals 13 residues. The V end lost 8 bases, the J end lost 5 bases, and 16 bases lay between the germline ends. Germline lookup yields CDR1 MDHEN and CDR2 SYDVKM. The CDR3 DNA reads TGTGCCAGCCGTCTTAGGGGAGTGAACGAGCAGTACTTC. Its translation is CASRLRGVNEQYF.

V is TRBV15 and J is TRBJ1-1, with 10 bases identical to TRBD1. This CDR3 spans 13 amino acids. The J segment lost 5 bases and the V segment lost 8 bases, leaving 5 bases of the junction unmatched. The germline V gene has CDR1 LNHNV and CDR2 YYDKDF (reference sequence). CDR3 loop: CATLDRGRTEAFF. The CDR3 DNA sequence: TGTGCCACCCTCGACAGGGGGCGGACTGAAGCTTTCTTT.

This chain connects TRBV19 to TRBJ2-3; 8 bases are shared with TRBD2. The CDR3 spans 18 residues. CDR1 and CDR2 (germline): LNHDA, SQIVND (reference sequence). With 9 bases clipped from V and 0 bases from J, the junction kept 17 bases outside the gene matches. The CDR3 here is CASQIRGGGVASTDTQYF. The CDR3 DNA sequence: TGTGCCAGCCAAATTCGGGGGGGAGGAGTAGCTAGCACAGATACGCAGTATTTT.

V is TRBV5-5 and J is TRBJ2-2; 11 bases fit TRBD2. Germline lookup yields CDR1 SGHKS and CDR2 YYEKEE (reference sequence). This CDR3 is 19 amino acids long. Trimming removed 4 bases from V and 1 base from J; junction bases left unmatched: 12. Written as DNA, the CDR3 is TGTGCCAGCAGCCGACCCGGGACTAGCGGCCGACAGAACACCGGGGAGCTGTTTTTT. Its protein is CASSRPGTSGRQNTGELFF.

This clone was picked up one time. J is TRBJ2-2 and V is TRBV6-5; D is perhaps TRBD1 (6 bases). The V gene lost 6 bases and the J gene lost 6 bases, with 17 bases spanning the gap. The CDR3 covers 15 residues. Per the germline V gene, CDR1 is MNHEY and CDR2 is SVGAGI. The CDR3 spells CASRLDRMPSGELFF. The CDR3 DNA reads TGTGCCAGCAGACTAGACAGGATGCCGTCCGGGGAGCTGTTTTTT.

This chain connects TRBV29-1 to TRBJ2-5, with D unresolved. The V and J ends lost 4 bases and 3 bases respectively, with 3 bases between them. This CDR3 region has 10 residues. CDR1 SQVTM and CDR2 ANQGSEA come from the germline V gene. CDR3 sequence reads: CSVAEETQYF. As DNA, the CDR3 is TGCAGCGTTGCAGAAGAGACCCAGTACTTC.

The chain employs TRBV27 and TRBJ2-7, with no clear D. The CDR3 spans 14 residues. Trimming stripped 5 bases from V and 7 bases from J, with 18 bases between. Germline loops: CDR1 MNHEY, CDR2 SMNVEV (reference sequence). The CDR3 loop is CASSPFTETQEQYF. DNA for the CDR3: TGTGCCAGCAGTCCTTTTACAGAGACCCAGGAGCAGTACTTC.

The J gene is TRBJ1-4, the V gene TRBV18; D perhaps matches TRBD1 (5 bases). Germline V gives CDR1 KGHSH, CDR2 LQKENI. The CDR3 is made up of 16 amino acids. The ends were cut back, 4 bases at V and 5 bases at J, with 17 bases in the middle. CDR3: CASSREVSGRNEKLFF. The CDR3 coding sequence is TGTGCCAGCTCACGTGAGGTCTCAGGGCGAAATGAAAAACTGTTTTTT.

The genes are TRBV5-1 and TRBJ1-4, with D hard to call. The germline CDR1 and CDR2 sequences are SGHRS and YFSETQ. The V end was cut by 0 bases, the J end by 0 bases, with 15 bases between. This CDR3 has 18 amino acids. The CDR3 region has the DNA TGCGCCAGCAGCTTGGCGGGCTCGGGAGCTGCAACTAATGAAAAACTGTTTTTT. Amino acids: CASSLAGSGAATNEKLFF.

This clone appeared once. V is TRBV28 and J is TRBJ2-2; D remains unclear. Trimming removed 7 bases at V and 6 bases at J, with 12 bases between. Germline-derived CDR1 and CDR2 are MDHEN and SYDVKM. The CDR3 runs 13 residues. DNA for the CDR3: TGTGCCAGCACCTCCAACTTCGCCGGGGAGCTGTTTTTT. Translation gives CASTSNFAGELFF.

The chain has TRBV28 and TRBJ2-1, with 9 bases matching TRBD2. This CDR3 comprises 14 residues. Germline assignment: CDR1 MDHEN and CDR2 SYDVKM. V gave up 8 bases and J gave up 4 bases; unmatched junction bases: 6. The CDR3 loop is CASRGGARYNEQFF. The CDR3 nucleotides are TGTGCCAGCCGCGGGGGGGCCAGGTACAATGAGCAGTTCTTC.

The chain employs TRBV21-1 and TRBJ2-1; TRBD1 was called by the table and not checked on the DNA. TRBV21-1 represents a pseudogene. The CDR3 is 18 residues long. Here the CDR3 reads CASSIDRDRSSSYNEQFF. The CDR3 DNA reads TGTGCCAGCAGCATCGACAGAGACAGGTCGAGCTCCTACAATGAGCAGTTCTTC.

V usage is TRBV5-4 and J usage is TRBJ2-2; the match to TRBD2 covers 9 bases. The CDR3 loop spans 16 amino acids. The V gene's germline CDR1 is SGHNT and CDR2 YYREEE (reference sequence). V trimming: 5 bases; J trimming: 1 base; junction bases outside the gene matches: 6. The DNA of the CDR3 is TGTGCCAGCAGACAGTTTAGCGGGGGGAACACCGGGGAGCTGTTTTTT. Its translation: CASRQFSGGNTGELFF. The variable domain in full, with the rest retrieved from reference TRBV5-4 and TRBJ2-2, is ETGVTQSPTHLIKTRGQQVTLRCSSQSGHNTVSWYQQALGQGPQFIFQYYREEENGRGNFPPRFSGLQFPNYSSELNVNALELDDSALYLCASRQFSGGNTGELFFGEGSRLTVL.

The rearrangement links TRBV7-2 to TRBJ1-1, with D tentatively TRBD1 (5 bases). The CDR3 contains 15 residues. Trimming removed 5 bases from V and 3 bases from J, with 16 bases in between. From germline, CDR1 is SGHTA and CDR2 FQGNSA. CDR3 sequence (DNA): TGTGCCAGCAGCCCACTCCGGGGGGGATACACTGAAGCTTTCTTT. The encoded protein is CASSPLRGGYTEAFF.

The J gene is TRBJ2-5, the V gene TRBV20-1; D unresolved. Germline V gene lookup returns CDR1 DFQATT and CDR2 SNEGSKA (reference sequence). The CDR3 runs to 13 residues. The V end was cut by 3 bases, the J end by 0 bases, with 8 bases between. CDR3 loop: CSASNRDQETQYF. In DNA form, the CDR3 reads TGCAGTGCTAGTAACAGAGACCAAGAGACCCAGTACTTC.

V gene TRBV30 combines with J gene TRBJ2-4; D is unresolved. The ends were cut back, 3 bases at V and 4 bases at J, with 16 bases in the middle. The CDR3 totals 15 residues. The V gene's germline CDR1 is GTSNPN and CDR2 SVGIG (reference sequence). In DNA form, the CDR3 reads TGTGCCTGGAGAGCCCAGGCCCTGCCTAAAAACATTCAGTACTTC. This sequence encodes CAWRAQALPKNIQYF.

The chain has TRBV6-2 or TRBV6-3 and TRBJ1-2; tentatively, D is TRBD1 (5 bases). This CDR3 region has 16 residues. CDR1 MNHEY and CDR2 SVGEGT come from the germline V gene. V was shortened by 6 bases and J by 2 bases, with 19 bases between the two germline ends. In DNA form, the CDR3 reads TGTGCCAGCAGCGGGGCAGGGAATAAATGGAACTATGGCTACACCTTC. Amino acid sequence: CASSGAGNKWNYGYTF.

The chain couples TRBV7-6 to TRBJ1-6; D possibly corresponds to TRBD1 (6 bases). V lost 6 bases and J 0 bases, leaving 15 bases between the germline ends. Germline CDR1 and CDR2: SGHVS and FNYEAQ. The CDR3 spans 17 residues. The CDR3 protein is CASRGAPGGSYNSPLHF. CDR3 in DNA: TGTGCCAGCAGGGGGGCCCCAGGAGGCTCCTATAATTCACCCCTCCACTTT.

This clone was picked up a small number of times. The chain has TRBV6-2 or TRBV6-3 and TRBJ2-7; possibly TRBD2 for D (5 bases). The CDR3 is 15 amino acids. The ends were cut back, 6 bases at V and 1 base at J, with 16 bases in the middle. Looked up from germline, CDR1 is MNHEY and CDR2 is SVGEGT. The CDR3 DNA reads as TGTGCCAGCAGCCCAAACGCTCAGCGGTCCTACGAGCAGTACTTC. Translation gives CASSPNAQRSYEQYF.

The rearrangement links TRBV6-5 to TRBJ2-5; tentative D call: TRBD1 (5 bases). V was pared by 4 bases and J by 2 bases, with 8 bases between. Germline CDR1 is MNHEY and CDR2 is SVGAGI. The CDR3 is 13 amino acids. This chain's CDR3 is CASSSQGQETQYF. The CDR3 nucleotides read TGTGCCAGCAGTTCCCAGGGTCAAGAGACCCAGTACTTC.

The CDR3 region has the DNA TGTGCCAGCAGCTTAGTCCTCCGTACGAACACCGGGGAGCTGTTTTTT. Translation: CASSLVLRTNTGELFF. The chain combines TRBV7-6 with TRBJ2-2; D is unclear. Trimming shortened V by 1 base and J by 0 bases, and 9 bases separated the two germline ends. This CDR3 is built from 16 residues. In germline, CDR1 is SGHVS, CDR2 FNYEAQ.

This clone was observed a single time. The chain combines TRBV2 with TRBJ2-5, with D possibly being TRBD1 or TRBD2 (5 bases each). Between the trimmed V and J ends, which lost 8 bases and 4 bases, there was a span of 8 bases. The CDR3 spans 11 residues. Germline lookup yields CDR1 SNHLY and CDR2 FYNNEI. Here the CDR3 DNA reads TGTGCCAGCGGGGGTGGAGAGACCCAGTACTTC. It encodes CASGGGETQYF. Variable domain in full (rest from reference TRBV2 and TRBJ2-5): EPEVTQTPSHQVTQMGQEVILRCVPISNHLYFYWYRQILGQKVEFLVSFYNNEISEKSEIFDDQFSVERPDGSNFTLKIRSTKLEDSAMYFCASGGGETQYFGPGTRLLVL.

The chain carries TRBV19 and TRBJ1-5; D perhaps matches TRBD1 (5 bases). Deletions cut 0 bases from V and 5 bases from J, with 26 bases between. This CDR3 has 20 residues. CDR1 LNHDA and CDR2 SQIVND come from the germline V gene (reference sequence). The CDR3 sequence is CASSIERPPQGSLGDQPQHF. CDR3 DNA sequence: TGTGCCAGTAGTATAGAACGCCCACCCCAAGGGAGCTTGGGGGATCAGCCCCAGCATTTT.

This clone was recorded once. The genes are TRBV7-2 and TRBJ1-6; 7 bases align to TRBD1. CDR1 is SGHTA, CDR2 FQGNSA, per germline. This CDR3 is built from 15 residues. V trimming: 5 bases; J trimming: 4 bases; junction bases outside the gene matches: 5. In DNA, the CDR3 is TGTGCCAGCAGCCCCGGGACAGATTATAATTCACCCCTCCACTTT. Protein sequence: CASSPGTDYNSPLHF.

CDR3 sequence: CASSFGWYVAAENTGELFF. The CDR3 DNA reads as TGTGCCAGCAGCTTCGGCTGGTACGTGGCGGCGGAAAACACCGGGGAGCTGTTTTTT. The rearrangement links TRBV5-6 to TRBJ2-2, with no clear D. In germline, CDR1 is SGHDT, CDR2 YYEEEE. The V gene lost 2 bases and the J gene lost 2 bases, with 22 bases spanning the gap. This CDR3 contains 19 residues.

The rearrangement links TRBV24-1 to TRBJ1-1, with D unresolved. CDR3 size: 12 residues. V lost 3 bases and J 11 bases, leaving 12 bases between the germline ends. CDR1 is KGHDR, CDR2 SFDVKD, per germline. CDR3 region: CATSDERSKAFF. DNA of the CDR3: TGTGCCACCAGTGATGAGAGATCTAAGGCTTTCTTT.

The CDR3 spells CASSLTGGTFNYEQYF. The CDR3 nucleotides read TGTGCCAGCAGCTTGACGGGGGGCACCTTCAACTACGAGCAGTACTTC. The chain employs TRBV7-9 and TRBJ2-7, with a tentative D call TRBD2 (7 bases). Germline values: CDR1 SEHNR, CDR2 FQNEAQ (reference sequence). V shed 3 bases and J shed 3 bases, with 18 bases lying between them. The CDR3 is 16 residues long.

CDR3 residues: CASSVGRTYEQYF. Written as DNA, the CDR3 is TGTGCCAGTAGTGTCGGGCGGACCTACGAGCAGTACTTC. The chain has TRBV19 and TRBJ2-7; D remains unclear. This CDR3 has 13 amino acids. The V end was cut by 5 bases, the J end by 2 bases, with 10 bases between. CDR1 and CDR2 from the germline V gene are LNHDA and SQIVND (reference sequence).

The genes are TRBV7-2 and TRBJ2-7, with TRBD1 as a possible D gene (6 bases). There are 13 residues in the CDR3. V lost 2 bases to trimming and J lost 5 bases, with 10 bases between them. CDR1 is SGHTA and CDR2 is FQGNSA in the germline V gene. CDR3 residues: CASSLNRDNEQYF. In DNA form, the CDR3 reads TGTGCCAGCAGCTTAAACAGGGACAACGAGCAGTACTTC.

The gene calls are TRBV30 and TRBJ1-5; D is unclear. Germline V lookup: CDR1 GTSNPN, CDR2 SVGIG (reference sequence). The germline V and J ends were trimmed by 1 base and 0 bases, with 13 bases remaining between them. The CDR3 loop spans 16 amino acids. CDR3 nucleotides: TGTGCCTGGAGTGAACCCCTCCCTTATAGCAATCAGCCCCAGCATTTT. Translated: CAWSEPLPYSNQPQHF.